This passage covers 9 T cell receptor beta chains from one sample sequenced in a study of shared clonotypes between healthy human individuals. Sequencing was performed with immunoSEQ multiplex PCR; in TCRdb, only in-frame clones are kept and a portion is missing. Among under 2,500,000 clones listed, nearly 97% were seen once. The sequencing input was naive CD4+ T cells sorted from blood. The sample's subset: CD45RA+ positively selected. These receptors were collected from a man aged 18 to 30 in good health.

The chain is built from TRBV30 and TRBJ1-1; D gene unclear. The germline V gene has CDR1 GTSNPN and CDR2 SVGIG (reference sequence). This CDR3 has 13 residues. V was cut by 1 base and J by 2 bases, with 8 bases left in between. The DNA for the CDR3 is TGTGCCTGGAGTGAGTGGCTTAACACTGAAGCTTTCTTT. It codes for CAWSEWLNTEAFF.

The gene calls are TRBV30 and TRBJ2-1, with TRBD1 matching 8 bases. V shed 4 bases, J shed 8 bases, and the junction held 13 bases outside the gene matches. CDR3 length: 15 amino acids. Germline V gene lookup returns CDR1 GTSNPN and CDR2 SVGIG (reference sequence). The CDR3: CAWKLGTGGADEQFF. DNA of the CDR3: TGTGCCTGGAAACTGGGGACAGGAGGGGCCGATGAGCAGTTCTTC.

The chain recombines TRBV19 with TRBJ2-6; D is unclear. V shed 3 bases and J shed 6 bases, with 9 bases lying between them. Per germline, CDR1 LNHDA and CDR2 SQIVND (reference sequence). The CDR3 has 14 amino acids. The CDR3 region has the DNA TGTGCCAGTAGTATTCTGGGGAAGGCCAACGTCCTGACTTTC. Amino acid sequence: CASSILGKANVLTF.

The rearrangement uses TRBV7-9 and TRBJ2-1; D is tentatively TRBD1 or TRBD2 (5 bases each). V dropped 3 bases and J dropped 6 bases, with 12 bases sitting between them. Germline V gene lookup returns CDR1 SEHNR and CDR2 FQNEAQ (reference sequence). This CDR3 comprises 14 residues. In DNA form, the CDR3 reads TGTGCCAGCAGCTTTCAGGGACCGACCAATGAGCAGTTCTTC. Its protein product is CASSFQGPTNEQFF.

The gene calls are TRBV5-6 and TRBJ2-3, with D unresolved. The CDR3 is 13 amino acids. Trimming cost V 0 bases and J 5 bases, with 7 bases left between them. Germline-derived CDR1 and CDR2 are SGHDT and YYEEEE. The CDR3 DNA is TGTGCCAGCAGCTTGGAAGCGAGAGATACGCAGTATTTT. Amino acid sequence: CASSLEARDTQYF.

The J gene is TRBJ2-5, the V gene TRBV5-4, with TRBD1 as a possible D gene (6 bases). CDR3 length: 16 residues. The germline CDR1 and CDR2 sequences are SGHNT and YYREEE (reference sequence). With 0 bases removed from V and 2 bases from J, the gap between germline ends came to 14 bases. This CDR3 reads CASSLVGTTGQETQYF. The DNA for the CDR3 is TGTGCCAGCAGCTTGGTGGGAACTACAGGGCAAGAGACCCAGTACTTC.

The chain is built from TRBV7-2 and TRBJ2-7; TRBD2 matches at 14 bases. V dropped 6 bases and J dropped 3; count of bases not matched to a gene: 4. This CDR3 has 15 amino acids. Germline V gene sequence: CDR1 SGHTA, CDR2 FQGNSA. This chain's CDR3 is CASRQGLAGDYEQYF. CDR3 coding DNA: TGTGCCAGCAGGCAGGGACTAGCGGGGGACTACGAGCAGTACTTC.

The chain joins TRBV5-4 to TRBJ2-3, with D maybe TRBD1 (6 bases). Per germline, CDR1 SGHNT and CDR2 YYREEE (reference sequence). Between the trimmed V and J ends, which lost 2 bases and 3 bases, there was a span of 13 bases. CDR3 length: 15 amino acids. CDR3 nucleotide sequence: TGTGCCAGCAGCTTACAGGGAGTAAAGACAGATACGCAGTATTTT. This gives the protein CASSLQGVKTDTQYF.

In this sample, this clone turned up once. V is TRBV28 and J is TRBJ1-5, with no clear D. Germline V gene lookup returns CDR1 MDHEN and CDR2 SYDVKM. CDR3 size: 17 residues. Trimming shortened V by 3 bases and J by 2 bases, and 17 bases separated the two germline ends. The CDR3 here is CASSLPGMKVGNQPQHF. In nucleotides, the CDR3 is TGTGCCAGCAGTTTGCCTGGAATGAAAGTAGGCAATCAGCCCCAGCATTTT.